Each of the 6 T cell receptor beta chains below was sequenced from the same sample in a study of blood T cell repertoires in COVID-19. Profiled with immunoSEQ multiplex PCR; TCRdb holds only in-frame clones, not every one. In the table there are about 260,000 clones, more than 85% of which are singletons. The sample consisted of peripheral blood. The receptors come from a person aged 18-35 years with COVID-19, enrolled during active disease.

For this clone: Mismatch with germline at one junction end may stem from a read error. DNA for the CDR3: TGCAGCGTTGAAGATCAAGGGGACAGGGTCTTT. This codes for CSVEDQGDRVF. The rearrangement uses TRBV29-1 and TRBJ1-6; 9 positions agree with TRBD1. The germline V gene has CDR1 SQVTM and CDR2 ANQGSEA. The CDR3 has 11 amino acids. The whole variable domain, filled in from reference TRBV29-1 and TRBJ1-6, reads SAVISQKPSRDICQRGTSLTIQCQVDSQVTMMFWYRQQPGQSLTLIATANQGSEATYESGFVIDKFPISRPNLTFSTLTVSNMSPEDSSIYLCSVEDQGDRVFGNGTRLTVT.

The chain has TRBV29-1 and TRBJ1-2; weak D call: TRBD1 (5 bases). V was pared by 5 bases and J by 5 bases, with 12 bases between. Looked up from germline, CDR1 is SQVTM and CDR2 is ANQGSEA. This CDR3 region has 12 residues. The CDR3 loop is CSVPGLGYGYTF. DNA for the CDR3: TGCAGCGTTCCAGGGTTGGGGTATGGCTACACCTTC.

In its sample, this clone was seen a few times. The CDR3 region is CASSGQGSDRQPQHF. The CDR3 DNA is TGTGCCAGCAGCGGACAGGGTTCAGACCGTCAGCCCCAGCATTTT. The chain recombines TRBV7-9 with TRBJ1-5; 8 nucleotides line up with TRBD1. CDR1 SEHNR and CDR2 FQNEAQ come from the germline V gene (reference sequence). This CDR3 spans 15 amino acids. V was pared by 5 bases and J by 6 bases, with 9 bases of the junction left unmatched. Based on the CDR3 plus reference TRBV7-9 and TRBJ1-5, the full variable domain is DTGVSQNPRHKITKRGQNVTFRCDPISEHNRLYWYRQTLGQGPEFLTYFQNEAQLEKSRLLSDRFSAERPKGSFSTLEIQRTEQGDSAMYLCASSGQGSDRQPQHFGDGTRLSIL.

The chain combines TRBV4-1 with TRBJ2-1; 9 bases match TRBD1. Germline V gene data show CDR1 as MGHRA and CDR2 as YSYEKL. After removal of 3 bases from V and 6 bases from J, the junction contained 6 bases not matched to a gene. This CDR3 is built from 15 residues. The chain's CDR3 is CASSHGQGSGNEQFF. CDR3 nucleotide sequence: TGCGCCAGCAGCCACGGACAGGGGTCGGGCAATGAGCAGTTCTTC.

Only one count was recorded for this clone. This rearrangement joins TRBV11-2 to TRBJ2-3; TRBD2 aligns across 10 bases. The length of the CDR3 is 17 residues. V shed 3 bases and J 7 bases; nucleotides not matched to a gene: 13. The germline gives CDR1 SGHAT, CDR2 FQNNGV. The chain's CDR3 is CASSLALAGGGANTQYF. As DNA, the CDR3 is TGTGCCAGCAGCTTGGCGTTAGCGGGAGGTGGGGCAAATACGCAGTATTTT.

The rearrangement uses TRBV3-1 (or the pseudogene TRBV3-2) and TRBJ1-2; D possibly corresponds to TRBD1 (6 bases). Between the trimmed V and J ends, which lost 0 bases and 7 bases, there was a span of 6 bases. CDR1 LGHDT and CDR2 YNNKEL come from the germline V gene (reference sequence). This CDR3 is 12 amino acids long. The CDR3 spells CASSQDRGGYTF. DNA for the CDR3: TGTGCCAGCAGCCAAGACAGGGGTGGCTACACCTTC.